This TCR beta chain derives from a study of T cell responses to AZD1222 COVID-19 vaccine. Sequencing used immunoSEQ multiplex PCR; TCRdb keeps in-frame clones, though not all of them. Of tens of thousands of clones detected, 90% appear once; the ten largest clones hold 5.4%. V lost 0 bases to trimming and J lost 7 bases, with 6 bases between them. The CDR3 is 13 residues long. Per the germline V gene, CDR1 is KGHSH and CDR2 is LQKENI. Turning to this clone: Its antigen is unidentified.

Study conclusions and caveats: The donor group comprised mostly white British people and more females; the analysis possibly underestimated clonal diversity. Reports say nearly half of spike-specific TCRs go after unmutated variant regions. At baseline, just five or six AZD1222 recipients tested seropositive.

The TCR comes from an adult who received the AZD1222 COVID-19 vaccine. Sequencing used peripheral blood, obtained 28 days after the second AZD1222 dose. The V gene is TRBV18, the J gene TRBJ1-4; a weak D match, TRBD1 (5 bases). The CDR3 coding sequence is TGTGCCAGCTCACCACCGGGGGTTGAAAAACTGTTTTTT. It codes for CASSPPGVEKLFF.